One and the same sample provided the 10 T cell receptor beta chains below, sequenced in a study of cytomegalovirus exposure and HLA in healthy donors. Produced via immunoSEQ multiplex PCR; TCRdb's table is partial and in-frame only. The sample yields roughly 180,000 clones, roughly 84% seen once. Sequencing used PBMCs. The receptors shown here come from a man in his late teens or twenties in good health and CMV-seropositive.

This chain links TRBV6-1 with TRBJ1-1, with D maybe TRBD1 (6 bases). This CDR3 is built from 11 residues. From germline, CDR1 is MNHNS and CDR2 SASEGT. The V end was cut by 6 bases, the J end by 10 bases, with 12 bases between. In DNA form, the CDR3 reads TGTGCCAGCAGGGACAGTTCCGGAGCTTTCTTT. Protein: CASRDSSGAFF.

This chain uses TRBV15 with TRBJ1-5, with TRBD1 as a possible D gene (5 bases). This CDR3 has 14 residues. Germline V gene sequence: CDR1 LNHNV, CDR2 YYDKDF (reference sequence). Trimming removed 5 bases from V and 8 bases from J, with 16 bases in between. The CDR3 DNA is TGTGCCACCAGCCGAAGGGGCAGGGATGAGCCCCAGCATTTT. This codes for CATSRRGRDEPQHF. The whole variable domain, remainder taken from reference TRBV15 and TRBJ1-5, is DAMVIQNPRYQVTQFGKPVTLSCSQTLNHNVMYWYQQKSSQAPKLLFHYYDKDFNNEADTPDNFQSRRPNTSFCFLDIRSPGLGDTAMYLCATSRRGRDEPQHFGDGTRLSIL.

V is TRBV11-1 and J is TRBJ2-1; D is uncertain. With 5 bases removed from V and 9 bases from J, the gap between germline ends came to 8 bases. The CDR3 extends over 11 amino acids. CDR1 is SGHAT and CDR2 is FQDESV in the germline V gene (reference sequence). Written as DNA, the CDR3 is TGTGCCAGCAGCCAACTTGGTGAGCAGTTCTTC. The encoded protein is CASSQLGEQFF. Full variable domain (outside the CDR3, taken from reference TRBV11-1 and TRBJ2-1): EAEVAQSPRYKITEKSQAVAFWCDPISGHATLYWYRQILGQGPELLVQFQDESVVDDSQLPKDRFSAERLKGVDSTLKIQPAELGDSAMYLCASSQLGEQFFGPGTRLTVL.

This chain links TRBV27 with TRBJ2-2; TRBD2 matches at 15 bases. J lost 0 bases, V lost 0 bases, and 17 bases had no gene match. The CDR3 totals 24 residues. Germline V gene sequence: CDR1 MNHEY, CDR2 SMNVEV (reference sequence). The CDR3 DNA follows: TGTGCCAGCAGTTTATCGGGCTTAACCGGGACTAGCGGGAGGTTTTACGCGAACACCGGGGAGCTGTTTTTT. Translation: CASSLSGLTGTSGRFYANTGELFF.

V gene TRBV30 combines with J gene TRBJ2-7; possible D gene TRBD2, 5 bases. V lost 2 bases and J 3 bases, leaving 17 bases between the germline ends. Looked up from germline, CDR1 is GTSNPN and CDR2 is SVGIG (reference sequence). This CDR3 has 15 residues. The CDR3 is CAWSPKMDSNYEQYF. In DNA form, the CDR3 reads TGTGCCTGGAGTCCCAAGATGGACTCTAACTACGAGCAGTACTTC.

V and J are TRBV2 and TRBJ1-5; tentative D call: TRBD1 (5 bases). The CDR3 covers 12 residues. Germline lookup yields CDR1 SNHLY and CDR2 FYNNEI. Trimming took 4 bases from V and 7 from J, leaving 8 bases between them. CDR3 sequence reads: CASSGGDQPQHF. CDR3 nucleotide sequence: TGTGCCAGCAGTGGCGGGGACCAGCCCCAGCATTTT.

The chain is built from TRBV5-6 and TRBJ2-7; D remains ambiguous. The CDR3 is 11 residues long. Germline V gene data show CDR1 as SGHDT and CDR2 as YYEEEE. The V end was cut by 1 base, the J end by 9 bases, with 8 bases between. The CDR3 here is CASSLSRGQYF. The CDR3 DNA follows: TGTGCCAGCAGCTTGAGTCGAGGGCAGTACTTC.

The rearrangement joins TRBV27 to TRBJ2-1; 10 bases match TRBD2. Germline V gene sequence: CDR1 MNHEY, CDR2 SMNVEV (reference sequence). The CDR3 length is 19 residues. Germline trimming cut 5 bases from V and 3 bases from J; bases unmatched to any gene: 16. CDR3 sequence: CASSGGGLAGVGYYNEQFF. Written as DNA, the CDR3 is TGTGCCAGCAGTGGGGGGGGGCTAGCGGGAGTCGGATACTACAATGAGCAGTTCTTC.

The rearrangement joins TRBV5-1 to TRBJ2-1, with 7 bases that match TRBD1. The ends lost 5 bases at V and 2 bases at J; junction bases unmatched: 7. CDR1 is SGHRS and CDR2 is YFSETQ in the germline V gene. The CDR3 runs to 15 residues. The CDR3 sequence: CASSSAGQAYNEQFF. DNA of the CDR3: TGCGCCAGCAGTAGCGCCGGACAGGCCTACAATGAGCAGTTCTTC.

The V gene is TRBV2, the J gene TRBJ1-3; D is unclear. The CDR3 runs to 13 residues. The V gene's germline CDR1 is SNHLY and CDR2 FYNNEI. V was pared by 3 bases and J by 3 bases, with 6 bases between. CDR3 DNA: TGTGCCAGCAGTGAGCGGGTTGGAAACACCATATATTTT. Protein sequence: CASSERVGNTIYF.